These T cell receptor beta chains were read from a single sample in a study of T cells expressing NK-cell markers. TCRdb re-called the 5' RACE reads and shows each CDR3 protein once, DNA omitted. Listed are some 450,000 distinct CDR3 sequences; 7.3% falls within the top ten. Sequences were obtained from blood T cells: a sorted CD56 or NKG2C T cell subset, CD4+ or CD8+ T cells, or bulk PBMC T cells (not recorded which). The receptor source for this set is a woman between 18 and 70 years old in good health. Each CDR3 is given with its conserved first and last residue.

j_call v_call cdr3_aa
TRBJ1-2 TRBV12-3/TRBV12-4 CASSFGGDGYTF
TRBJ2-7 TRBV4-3 CASSQGWLADYEQYF
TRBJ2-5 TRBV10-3 CAIMTEYQETQYF
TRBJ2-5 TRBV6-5 CASSYLLAGGQETQYF
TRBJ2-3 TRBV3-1 CASSQGVAGAPDTQYF
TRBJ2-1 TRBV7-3 CASSLGPGTEQFF
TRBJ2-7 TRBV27 CASSPRWGEQYF
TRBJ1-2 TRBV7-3 CASSLLGSTMGYTF
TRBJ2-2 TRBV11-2 CASSYPLAGAGELFF
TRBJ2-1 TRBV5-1 CASSFVTATPTEQFF
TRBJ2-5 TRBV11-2 CASSLDQPRETQYF
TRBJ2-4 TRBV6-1 CASSRLAKAKNIQYF
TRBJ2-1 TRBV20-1 CSARGGYSSYNEQFF
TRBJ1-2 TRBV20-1 CSARDWTVTAYQGYGYTF
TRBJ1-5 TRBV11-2 CASSPAGSRQPQHF
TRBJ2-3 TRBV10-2 CATTVELADTQYF
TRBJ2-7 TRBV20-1 CSARSWISGRGYEQYF